This record covers a single T cell receptor beta chain. Its antigen is unknown. TCRdb used MiXCR to reprocess the 5' RACE reads, holding one entry per CDR3 protein. The sample consists of more than 650,000 distinct CDR3 sequences, around 11% of them appearing once. The data were obtained in a study of CD8 T cells in ankylosing spondylitis. Study-wide results and caveats: Disease-associated clones were reportedly significantly overrepresented in matched ankylosing spondylitis synovial fluid. A motif of 8 or 9 highly homologous TCR beta variants was seen as apparently characteristic of ankylosing spondylitis blood.

The CDR3 is made up of 15 amino acids. Germline V gene data show CDR1 as SGHVS and CDR2 as FNYEAQ. Trimming took 0 bases from V and 6 from J, leaving 15 bases between them. This sequence was found in a male donor with ankylosing spondylitis. The chain employs TRBV7-6 and TRBJ2-7; tentatively, D is TRBD1 (6 bases). What was sequenced was blood, either unsorted or a sorted T cell fraction (not recorded which). The CDR3 DNA reads as TGTGCCAGCAGCTTAGCGCCGCAGGGGTTTGCCGAGCAGTACTTC. Translation: CASSLAPQGFAEQYF.